These T cell receptor beta chains were read from a single sample in a study of long-term antiretroviral therapy in people with HIV. Some clones are missing from TCRdb's copy, which holds only in-frame ones; the method was immunoSEQ multiplex PCR. The sample lists approximately 8,800 clones, 75% to 80% occurring once. Material: unsorted PBMCs, obtained 0.6 years before starting antiretroviral therapy. These receptors were collected from a man in his forties or fifties with HIV. CDR3s include the opening cysteine and the closing phenylalanine or tryptophan. Each record gives: J gene, V gene, clone size, D gene, CDR3 DNA, CDR3 protein. The D gene is left open where the match is weak. Only some rows state a clone size, as once, few, many or a class for expanded clones.

TRBJ2-3,TRBV5-1,few,TRBD2,TGCGCCAGCGTACCGACTAGCGGCACAGATACGCAGTATTTT,CASVPTSGTDTQYF
TRBJ1-3,TRBV7-9,-,TRBD1,TGTGCCAGCAGCTTAGACTCGGGACAGGGAGGAAACACCATATATTTT,CASSLDSGQGGNTIYF
TRBJ1-5,TRBV6-1,-,-,TGTGCCAGCAGTGAATCGCGCCTAGGTCTCGAACAGGGCGGAAGCAATCAGCCCCAGCATTTT,CASSESRLGLEQGGSNQPQHF
TRBJ2-3,TRBV19,-,-,TGTGCCAGTAGTAACCCCAGGGGAATCACAGATACGCAGTATTTT,CASSNPRGITDTQYF
TRBJ2-1,TRBV2,-,-,TGTGCCAGCAGTGATTCAGAGGGACTTACCAATGAGCAGTTCTTC,CASSDSEGLTNEQFF
TRBJ2-6,TRBV29-1,-,-,TGCAGCGTTCACAGCTCTGGGGCCAACGTCCTGACTTTC,CSVHSSGANVLTF
TRBJ1-4,TRBV18,-,-,TGTGCCAGCTCCCCAGAGGACACTGCAACTAATGAAAAACTGTTTTTT,CASSPEDTATNEKLFF
TRBJ2-1,TRBV7-9,-,-,TGTGCCAGCAGCCCCTGGAGCTCCTACAATGAGCAGTTCTTC,CASSPWSSYNEQFF
TRBJ1-3,TRBV30,once,TRBD1,TGTGCCTGGATTGGGAACAGGGGAGAAAACACCATATATTTT,CAWIGNRGENTIYF
TRBJ2-4,TRBV29-1,-,-,TGCAGCACCACGCAGGGAATGGGAAACATTCAGTACTTC,CSTTQGMGNIQYF
TRBJ1-5,TRBV5-6,-,TRBD1,TGTGCCAGCAGCCCACGGACAGGACAAAGGGGGGCCCACAATCAGCCCCAGCATTTT,CASSPRTGQRGAHNQPQHF
TRBJ1-4,TRBV18,-,-,TGTGCCAGCTCACCCGCACCGGGGGAAAAACTGTTTTTT,CASSPAPGEKLFF
TRBJ2-7,TRBV30,-,-,TGTGCCTGGAGCGGGATGGGACCAATGATCTACGAGCAGTACTTC,CAWSGMGPMIYEQYF
TRBJ2-7,TRBV5-1,-,-,TGCGCCAGCAGCTTCGACTCCTACGAGCAGTACTTC,CASSFDSYEQYF
TRBJ2-7,TRBV6-5,-,-,TGTGCCAGCAGTTACTCCGGGTCAGGACTAACCTACGAGCAGTACTTC,CASSYSGSGLTYEQYF
TRBJ2-7,TRBV18,-,-,TGTGCCAGCTCACCGAACAGGGCCCAGTCGTACGAGCAGTACTTC,CASSPNRAQSYEQYF
TRBJ1-2,TRBV4-2,-,-,TGTGCCAGCAGCCAAGATCAATCGGGGGTAGAGGTCTATGGCTACACCTTC,CASSQDQSGVEVYGYTF
TRBJ1-4,TRBV18,-,-,TGTGCCAGCTCACCACGAAGGGGAGAGACTAATGAAAAACTGTTTTTT,CASSPRRGETNEKLFF
TRBJ2-7,TRBV2,-,-,TGTGCCAGCAGTGAAGCGCTGGGGTCCTACGAGCAGTACTTC,CASSEALGSYEQYF
TRBJ2-7,TRBV7-2,few,-,TGTGCCAGCAGCTTCCAGGGTTGGGAGCAGTACTTC,CASSFQGWEQYF
TRBJ2-3,TRBV5-1,-,TRBD2,TGCGCCAGCAGCTGGGGGGGGACAGATACGCAGTATTTT,CASSWGGTDTQYF
TRBJ2-7,TRBV5-1,few,-,TGCGCCAGCAGCGGGGGTAACGAGCAGTACTTC,CASSGGNEQYF
TRBJ2-7,TRBV6-1,large,-,TGTGCCAGCCTACGGGGCGGGACACAGTACTTC,CASLRGGTQYF
TRBJ1-5,TRBV19,-,TRBD1,TGTGCCAGTAGTAGGGACAGAAATCAGCCCCAGCATTTT,CASSRDRNQPQHF
TRBJ2-2,TRBV4-1,-,TRBD2,TGCGCCAGCAGCCAAGATAACCTAGCGGGGGGGGGCACCGGGGAGCTGTTTTTT,CASSQDNLAGGGTGELFF
TRBJ2-7,TRBV7-9,-,TRBD1,TGTGCCAGCAGCCCGGACAGGGTCCTACCTTACGAGCAGTACTTC,CASSPDRVLPYEQYF
TRBJ1-1,TRBV29-1,-,-,TGCAGCGTTGAACCATTAAACACTGAAGCTTTCTTT,CSVEPLNTEAFF
TRBJ1-3,TRBV9,-,-,TGTGCCAGCAGCCCCGACCTCTCTGGAAACACCATATATTTT,CASSPDLSGNTIYF
TRBJ2-1,TRBV30,-,-,TGTGCCTGGAGGAAGATGCGGGACGAGTACAATGAGCAGTTCTTC,CAWRKMRDEYNEQFF
TRBJ1-1,TRBV21-1,-,-,TGTGCCAGCAGCAAAGCGGGGGGTTTTGACACTGAAGCTTTCTTT,CASSKAGGFDTEAFF
TRBJ2-5,TRBV19,-,TRBD2,TGTGCCGTAAGCGGGAGAGGGGAGACCCAGTACTTC,CAVSGRGETQYF
TRBJ2-7,TRBV7-9,-,TRBD1,TGTGCCAGCAGCCGATACAGGGGACCAAGCTCCTACGAGCAGTACTTC,CASSRYRGPSSYEQYF
TRBJ1-2,TRBV5-1,-,TRBD1,TGCGCCAGCAGCTTGGGCGGACAGGGGGATGGCTACACCTTC,CASSLGGQGDGYTF
TRBJ1-4,TRBV28,once,-,TGTGCCAGCAGTTTAAGTTTCGGGGTGCCTAATGAAAAACTGTTTTTT,CASSLSFGVPNEKLFF